Below are 31 T cell receptor beta chains sequenced from a single sample in a study of T cell changes during pregnancy in multiple sclerosis. Produced via immunoSEQ multiplex PCR; TCRdb's table is partial and in-frame only. The data hold 35,000 to 45,000 clones, with approximately 88% observed a single time. The source material was CD4+ T cells from peripheral blood mononuclear cells, sampled in the first trimester of pregnancy. Every receptor here comes from a female donor with multiple sclerosis, enrolled in a pregnancy study.

The gene calls are TRBV6-5 and TRBJ2-3, with D maybe TRBD2 (6 bases). The ends were cut back, 5 bases at V and 5 bases at J, with 17 bases in the middle. This CDR3 contains 15 residues. Per germline, CDR1 MNHEY and CDR2 SVGAGI. The CDR3 region is CASSAKYGGKDTQYF. In DNA form, the CDR3 reads TGTGCCAGCAGTGCCAAATACGGGGGTAAAGATACGCAGTATTTT.

The chain joins TRBV7-3 to TRBJ2-1, with 7 positions matching TRBD1. CDR1 is SGHTA, CDR2 FQGTGA, per germline. V was clipped by 4 bases and J by 9 bases; unmatched bases: 6. The CDR3 runs to 13 residues. CDR3 region: CASSSYYRGEQFF. DNA of the CDR3: TGTGCCAGCAGCTCTTACTACAGGGGTGAGCAGTTCTTC.

This clone was counted a single time. This chain connects TRBV7-6 to TRBJ2-1; 7 positions match TRBD2. The CDR3 covers 18 residues. Per germline, CDR1 SGHVS and CDR2 FNYEAQ. V trimming: 0 bases; J trimming: 0 bases; junction bases outside the gene matches: 8. CDR3 DNA: TGTGCCAGCAGCTTAGCGCCCCTAGCGGCGAGCTCCTACAATGAGCAGTTCTTC. Its translation: CASSLAPLAASSYNEQFF.

V and J are TRBV6-6 and TRBJ2-2, with D possibly TRBD2 on 5 matching bases. The ends were cut back, 7 bases at V and 5 bases at J, with 5 bases in the middle. This CDR3 comprises 11 residues. Germline V gives CDR1 MNHNY, CDR2 SVGAGI (reference sequence). CDR3: CASKRTGELFF. CDR3 nucleotides: TGTGCCAGCAAGCGGACCGGGGAGCTGTTTTTT.

CDR3 nucleotides: TGTGCCAGCAGTCCACCGGGACTAGCGGGAGGAGAGCAGTTCTTC. Protein product: CASSPPGLAGGEQFF. The chain is built from TRBV2 and TRBJ2-1; 15 nucleotides align to TRBD2. The trim removed 5 bases at V and 10 bases at J, leaving 6 bases unmatched. Germline V gene lookup returns CDR1 SNHLY and CDR2 FYNNEI. The CDR3 has 15 amino acids. Using reference TRBV2 and TRBJ2-1 for the parts outside the CDR3, the full variable domain is EPEVTQTPSHQVTQMGQEVILRCVPISNHLYFYWYRQILGQKVEFLVSFYNNEISEKSEIFDDQFSVERPDGSNFTLKIRSTKLEDSAMYFCASSPPGLAGGEQFFGPGTRLTVL.

The rearrangement uses TRBV7-9 and TRBJ2-7; no firm D call. This CDR3 has 12 amino acids. Germline V gives CDR1 SEHNR, CDR2 FQNEAQ (reference sequence). The V gene lost 4 bases and the J gene lost 3 bases, with 7 bases spanning the gap. CDR3 residues: CASSSHYYEQYF. CDR3 nucleotides: TGTGCCAGCAGCTCTCACTACTACGAGCAGTACTTC.

The rearrangement joins TRBV18 to TRBJ1-5; maybe TRBD1 (6 bases). Trimming took off 3 bases at V and 1 base at J, with 13 bases between the two ends. Germline values: CDR1 KGHSH, CDR2 LQKENI. The CDR3 consists of 16 residues. The CDR3 spells CASSPRGANSNQPQHF. The DNA for the CDR3 is TGTGCCAGCTCACCTCGGGGGGCCAACAGCAATCAGCCCCAGCATTTT.

V is TRBV2 and J is TRBJ2-7; 11 nucleotides align to TRBD1. Unmatched junction bases numbered 3, after V lost 8 bases and J lost 3 bases. The CDR3 loop spans 13 amino acids. Germline V gene lookup returns CDR1 SNHLY and CDR2 FYNNEI. In nucleotides, the CDR3 is TGTGCCAGCGGGGGGACAGGGGGCTACGAGCAGTACTTC. It encodes CASGGTGGYEQYF.

This chain joins TRBV10-1 and TRBJ2-5; 10 nucleotides line up with TRBD2. The CDR3 extends over 16 amino acids. In germline, CDR1 is WNHNN, CDR2 SYGVQD (reference sequence). J was trimmed by 5 bases and V by 6 bases; bases with no gene match: 12. The DNA of the CDR3 is TGCGCCAGCAGCAGCAAGGGACTAGCGTCAGGGGAGACCCAGTACTTC. This sequence encodes CASSSKGLASGETQYF.

CDR3 DNA: TGTGCCTGGAGCGACAGGGGGACCTATGGCTACACCTTC. This sequence encodes CAWSDRGTYGYTF. V gene TRBV30 combines with J gene TRBJ1-2; 9 bases line up with TRBD1. The CDR3 extends over 13 amino acids. V trimming: 3 bases; J trimming: 4 bases; junction bases outside the gene matches: 3. CDR1 is GTSNPN, CDR2 SVGIG, per germline (reference sequence).

This clone was found once. The J gene is TRBJ2-7, the V gene TRBV18; 10 nucleotides line up with TRBD1. J lost 7 bases, V lost 3 bases, and 6 bases had no gene match. This CDR3 is 14 amino acids long. The germline V gene encodes CDR1 KGHSH and CDR2 LQKENI. CDR3 sequence (DNA): TGTGCCAGCTCACCTTCAGGGACAGGGGAAGAGCAGTACTTC. It is translated as CASSPSGTGEEQYF.

The chain joins TRBV19 to TRBJ2-7; 9 nucleotides align to TRBD2. The V gene end was trimmed by 4 bases and the J gene end by 6 bases; junction bases not matched to a gene: 7. The CDR3 extends over 14 amino acids. The germline V gene encodes CDR1 LNHDA and CDR2 SQIVND (reference sequence). In nucleotides, the CDR3 is TGTGCCAGTAGTAGCGGGAGGGCCTCGGCCGAGCAGTACTTC. This sequence encodes CASSSGRASAEQYF. Drawing the rest from reference TRBV19 and TRBJ2-7, the complete variable domain is DGGITQSPKYLFRKEGQNVTLSCEQNLNHDAMYWYRQDPGQGLRLIYYSQIVNDFQKGDIAEGYSVSREKKESFPLTVTSAQKNPTAFYLCASSSGRASAEQYFGPGTRLTVT.

The chain employs TRBV6-5 and TRBJ2-7; 7 nucleotides match TRBD1. There are 16 residues in the CDR3. The V segment lost 0 bases and the J segment 4 bases; nucleotides outside the gene matches: 9. Per the germline V gene, CDR1 is MNHEY and CDR2 is SVGAGI. CDR3 in amino acids: CASSYSTPGQRYEQYF. DNA for the CDR3: TGTGCCAGCAGTTACTCGACTCCGGGACAGAGGTACGAGCAGTACTTC.

The chain combines TRBV5-1 with TRBJ1-4; D is perhaps TRBD1 (6 bases). Germline loops: CDR1 SGHRS, CDR2 YFSETQ. CDR3 length equals 17 residues. The CDR3 DNA is TGCGATCTAGGGGGGGAGTCAGAGGGGGTATGGAGAGAAAAACTGTTTTTT. Encoded protein: CDLGGESEGVWREKLFF.

V is TRBV2 and J is TRBJ2-7; 7 bases match TRBD2. This CDR3 contains 17 residues. CDR1 is SNHLY, CDR2 FYNNEI, per germline. J lost 4 bases, V lost 4 bases, and 16 bases had no gene match. CDR3 in DNA: TGTGCCAGCAGTGGGACTAGTTTCCTTTTACTGGTGTACGAGCAGTACTTC. Amino acids: CASSGTSFLLLVYEQYF.

In this sample, this clone turned up a few times. The rearrangement joins TRBV30 to TRBJ2-7; 8 bases match TRBD1. Trimming took 1 base from V and 7 from J; bases not matched to a gene: 6. The germline CDR1 and CDR2 sequences are GTSNPN and SVGIG (reference sequence). CDR3 length: 13 residues. CDR3 DNA: TGTGCCTGGAGTGCTCAGGGGGCGCGTGAGCAGTACTTC. Translating it yields CAWSAQGAREQYF.

The chain recombines TRBV5-4 with TRBJ1-1, with 8 bases matching TRBD1. V was pared by 3 bases and J by 3 bases, with 10 bases of the junction left unmatched. The CDR3 consists of 16 residues. In germline, CDR1 is SGHNT, CDR2 YYREEE (reference sequence). CDR3 residues: CASSSTRGLRDTEAFF. CDR3 nucleotides: TGTGCCAGCAGCTCGACCAGGGGGCTAAGGGACACTGAAGCTTTCTTT.

The chain uses TRBV6-1 and TRBJ2-5, with 10 bases aligning to TRBD2. Germline CDR1 is MNHNS and CDR2 is SASEGT. The CDR3 totals 16 residues. Unmatched junction bases numbered 9, after V lost 2 bases and J lost 6 bases. The CDR3 region is CASSERGTSERKTQYF. Here the CDR3 DNA reads TGTGCCAGCAGTGAACGTGGGACTAGCGAGCGCAAGACCCAGTACTTC.

This sequence joins TRBV4-1 and TRBJ2-2, with 7 bases matching TRBD2. CDR1 MGHRA and CDR2 YSYEKL come from the germline V gene. V trimming: 2 bases; J trimming: 4 bases; junction bases outside the gene matches: 4. The CDR3 is 15 amino acids. This CDR3 is CASSQPREATGELFF. The CDR3 DNA sequence: TGCGCCAGCAGCCAACCCCGGGAGGCCACCGGGGAGCTGTTTTTT.

This chain connects TRBV6-1 to TRBJ2-7; D possibly corresponds to TRBD2 (6 bases). Germline loops: CDR1 MNHNS, CDR2 SASEGT. This CDR3 has 14 residues. Trimming left V 6 bases short and J 1 base short, with 13 bases between. The CDR3 region has the DNA TGTGCCAGCAGAACCCGGGAGTCGTCCTACGAGCAGTACTTC. It encodes CASRTRESSYEQYF.

J is TRBJ2-1 and V is TRBV15; 7 nucleotides match TRBD2. V was pared by 0 bases and J by 8 bases, with 10 bases of the junction left unmatched. This CDR3 has 16 residues. CDR1 and CDR2 from the germline V gene are LNHNV and YYDKDF (reference sequence). Here the CDR3 DNA reads TGTGCCACCAGCAGAGATTTGACGGGCCGGGGGGATGAGCAGTTCTTC. This sequence encodes CATSRDLTGRGDEQFF.

This clone was detected only once. This chain links TRBV5-6 with TRBJ2-5; TRBD1 agrees at 11 bases. J was trimmed by 4 bases and V by 2 bases; bases with no gene match: 4. The CDR3 consists of 15 residues. The germline gives CDR1 SGHDT, CDR2 YYEEEE. CDR3 sequence reads: CASSLEGQGGETQYF. The CDR3 nucleotides are TGTGCCAGCAGCTTAGAGGGACAGGGGGGAGAGACCCAGTACTTC.

This CDR3 is CASSYRQGPYEQYF. In nucleotides, the CDR3 is TGTGCCAGCAGCTACCGACAGGGACCCTACGAGCAGTACTTC. The chain couples TRBV7-2 to TRBJ2-7; 7 bases match TRBD1. The CDR3 length is 14 residues. V trimming: 4 bases; J trimming: 2 bases; junction bases outside the gene matches: 5. CDR1 SGHTA and CDR2 FQGNSA come from the germline V gene.

This chain uses TRBV7-2 with TRBJ2-2, with 7 bases aligning to TRBD1. This CDR3 comprises 15 residues. Germline V lookup: CDR1 SGHTA, CDR2 FQGNSA. Trimming cost V 6 bases and J 5 bases; bases outside gene matches: 9. The CDR3 is CASRPDRLWTGELFF. The CDR3 nucleotides are TGTGCCAGCAGGCCGGACAGGCTGTGGACCGGGGAGCTGTTTTTT.

As concerns this clone: Additional DNA sequences in this sample encode the identical CDR3. CDR3 residues: CASSFGGSSYEQYF. The CDR3 DNA follows: TGTGCCAGCAGCTTTGGGGGCAGCTCCTACGAGCAGTACTTC. The chain employs TRBV7-9 and TRBJ2-7; TRBD1 is a possible D gene (6 bases). The CDR3 is made up of 14 amino acids. The germline V and J ends were trimmed by 3 bases and 0 bases, with 9 bases remaining between them. Germline assignment: CDR1 SEHNR and CDR2 FQNEAQ (reference sequence).

The chain is built from TRBV19 and TRBJ2-2; unclear D gene. V lost 4 bases to trimming and J lost 1 base, with 10 bases between them. The germline CDR1 and CDR2 sequences are LNHDA and SQIVND (reference sequence). CDR3 length: 15 amino acids. This chain's CDR3 is CASSSRAGNTGELFF. In DNA, the CDR3 is TGTGCCAGTAGTAGTCGCGCTGGGAACACCGGGGAGCTGTTTTTT.

The chain employs TRBV6-1 and TRBJ1-2; the match to TRBD1 covers 8 bases. Germline lookup yields CDR1 MNHNS and CDR2 SASEGT. This CDR3 is built from 14 residues. Trimming cost V 6 bases and J 0 bases; bases outside gene matches: 3. The CDR3 DNA follows: TGTGCCAGCAGACTACAGGGGGCTAACTATGGCTACACCTTC. Translated: CASRLQGANYGYTF.

This clone has more than one count but fewer than ten. The chain employs TRBV7-9 and TRBJ1-1; TRBD1 agrees at 7 bases. The germline V gene encodes CDR1 SEHNR and CDR2 FQNEAQ (reference sequence). J gave up 2 bases and V 7 bases, and 4 bases lay outside the gene matches. This CDR3 comprises 13 residues. The CDR3 is CASKRGGNTEAFF. The DNA for the CDR3 is TGTGCCAGCAAACGAGGGGGCAACACTGAAGCTTTCTTT.

This sequence joins TRBV4-2 and TRBJ1-1, with D possibly matching TRBD1 (6 bases). V gave up 0 bases and J gave up 1 base, with 18 bases separating them. Germline-derived CDR1 and CDR2 are LGHNA and YNFKEQ. This CDR3 spans 18 amino acids. CDR3 nucleotides: TGTGCCAGCAGCCAAGAGTTCTGGACAGTGACTTCGAACACTGAAGCTTTCTTT. Translating it yields CASSQEFWTVTSNTEAFF.

V usage is TRBV5-8 and J usage is TRBJ2-1, with 9 positions matching TRBD1. Trimming at V came to 4 bases and at J to 4 bases, leaving 6 bases not matched to a gene. CDR3 size: 15 residues. The germline gives CDR1 SGHTS, CDR2 YDEGEE. The CDR3 DNA follows: TGTGCCAGCAGCCAGACAGGGGGGGGATACAATGAGCAGTTCTTC. This encodes CASSQTGGGYNEQFF.

The V call is TRBV28, the J call TRBJ1-2; the D is unclear. This CDR3 is 13 amino acids long. Germline CDR1 is MDHEN and CDR2 is SYDVKM. The germline V and J ends were trimmed by 8 bases and 5 bases, with 15 bases remaining between them. The CDR3 sequence: CASGPGYGYGYTF. The DNA for the CDR3 is TGTGCCAGCGGCCCCGGGTATGGGTATGGCTACACCTTC.